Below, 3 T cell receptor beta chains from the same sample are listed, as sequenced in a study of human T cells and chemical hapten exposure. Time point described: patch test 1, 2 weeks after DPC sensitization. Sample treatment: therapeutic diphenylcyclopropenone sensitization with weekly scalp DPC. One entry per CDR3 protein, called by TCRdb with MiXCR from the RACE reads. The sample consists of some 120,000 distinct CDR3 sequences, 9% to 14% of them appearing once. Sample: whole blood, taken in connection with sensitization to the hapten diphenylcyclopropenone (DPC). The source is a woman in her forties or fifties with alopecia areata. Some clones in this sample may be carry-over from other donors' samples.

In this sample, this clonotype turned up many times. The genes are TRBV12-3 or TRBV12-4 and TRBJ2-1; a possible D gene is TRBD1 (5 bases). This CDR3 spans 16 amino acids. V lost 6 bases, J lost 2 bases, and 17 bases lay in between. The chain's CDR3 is CASRPRGYGAYNEQFF. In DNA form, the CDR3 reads TGTGCCAGCAGACCAAGGGGCTACGGAGCCTACAATGAGCAGTTCTTC.

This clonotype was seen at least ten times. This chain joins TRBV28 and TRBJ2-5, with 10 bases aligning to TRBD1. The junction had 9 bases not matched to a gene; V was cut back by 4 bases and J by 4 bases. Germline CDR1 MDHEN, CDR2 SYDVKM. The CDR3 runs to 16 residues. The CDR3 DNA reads TGTGCCAGCAGTTCCCTCCCGGGACAGGGGAGAGAGACCCAGTACTTC. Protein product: CASSSLPGQGRETQYF.

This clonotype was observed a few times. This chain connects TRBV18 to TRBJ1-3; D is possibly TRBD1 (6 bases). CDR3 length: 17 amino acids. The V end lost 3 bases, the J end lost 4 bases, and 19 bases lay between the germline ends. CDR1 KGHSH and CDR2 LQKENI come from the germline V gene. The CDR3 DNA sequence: TGTGCCAGCTCACCCTTGGACAGCCTATCACTGGGAAACACCATATATTTT. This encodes CASSPLDSLSLGNTIYF. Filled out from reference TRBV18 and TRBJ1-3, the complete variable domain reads NAGVMQNPRHLVRRRGQEARLRCSPMKGHSHVYWYRQLPEEGLKFMVYLQKENIIDESGMPKERFSAEFPKEGPSILRIQQVVRGDSAAYFCASSPLDSLSLGNTIYFGEGSWLTVV.